This TCR beta chain was sequenced during a study of PD-1 blockade in classical Hodgkin lymphoma. V was pared by 3 bases and J by 7 bases, with 18 bases between. Germline values: CDR1 SNHLY, CDR2 FYNNEI. The CDR3 has 15 amino acids. Assay: immunoSEQ multiplex PCR; the TCRdb copy retains only in-frame clones and omits some. The table has several thousand clones, roughly 75% seen once. Exposure to brentuximab vedotin varied, and each patient had relapsed following autologous stem cell transplantation. Best overall response was complete response, partial response or progressive disease in these relapsed/refractory classical Hodgkin lymphoma patients. Study observations and caveats: Complete responders matched newly diagnosed patients in baseline diversity. The study found that TCR diversity rose significantly by C4D1 in CD4+ but not CD8+ cells.

This clone was seen only a few times. Its antigen is still unknown. The specimen was peripheral blood mononuclear cells (PBMCs), collected at baseline. The TCR sequence derives from a human donor with classical Hodgkin lymphoma. The chain couples TRBV2 to TRBJ1-2, with TRBD1 as a possible D gene (6 bases). The CDR3 spells CASSDRTALKAGYTF. CDR3 DNA sequence: TGTGCCAGCAGTGATAGGACAGCCCTTAAAGCTGGCTACACCTTC.